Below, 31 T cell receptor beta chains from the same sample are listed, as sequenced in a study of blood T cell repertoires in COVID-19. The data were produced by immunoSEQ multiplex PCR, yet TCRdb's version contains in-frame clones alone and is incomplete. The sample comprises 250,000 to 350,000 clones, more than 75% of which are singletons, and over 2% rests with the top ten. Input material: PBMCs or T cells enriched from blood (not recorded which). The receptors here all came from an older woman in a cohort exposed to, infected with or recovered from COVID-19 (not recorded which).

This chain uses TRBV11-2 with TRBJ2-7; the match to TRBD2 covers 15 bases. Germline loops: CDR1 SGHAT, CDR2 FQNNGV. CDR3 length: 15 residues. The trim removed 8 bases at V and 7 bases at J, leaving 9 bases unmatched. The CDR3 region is CASGLLGLAGGEQYF. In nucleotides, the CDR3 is TGTGCCAGCGGCCTCCTGGGACTAGCGGGAGGAGAGCAGTACTTC.

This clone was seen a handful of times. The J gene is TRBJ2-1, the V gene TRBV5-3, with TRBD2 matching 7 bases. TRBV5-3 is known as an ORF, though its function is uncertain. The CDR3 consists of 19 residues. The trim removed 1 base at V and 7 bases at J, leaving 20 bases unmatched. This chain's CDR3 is CARSLLHIAGRELGNEQFF. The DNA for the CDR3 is TGTGCCAGAAGCTTGCTCCACATAGCTGGGAGGGAGTTAGGTAATGAGCAGTTCTTC.

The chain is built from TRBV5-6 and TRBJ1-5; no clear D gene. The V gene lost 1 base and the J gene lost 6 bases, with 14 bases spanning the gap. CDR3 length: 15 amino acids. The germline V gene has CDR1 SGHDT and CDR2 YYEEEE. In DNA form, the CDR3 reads TGTGCCAGCAGCTTGAGTTATACTGCGGGTCAGCCCCAGCATTTT. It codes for CASSLSYTAGQPQHF.

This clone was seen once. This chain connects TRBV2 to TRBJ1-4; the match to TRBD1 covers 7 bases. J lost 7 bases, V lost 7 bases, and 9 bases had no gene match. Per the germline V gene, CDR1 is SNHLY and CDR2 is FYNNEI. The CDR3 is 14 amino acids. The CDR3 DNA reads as TGTGCCAGCAAGACGACAGGGATGGTTGAAAAACTGTTTTTT. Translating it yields CASKTTGMVEKLFF. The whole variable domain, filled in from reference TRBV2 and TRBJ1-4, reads EPEVTQTPSHQVTQMGQEVILRCVPISNHLYFYWYRQILGQKVEFLVSFYNNEISEKSEIFDDQFSVERPDGSNFTLKIRSTKLEDSAMYFCASKTTGMVEKLFFGSGTQLSVL.

The CDR3 loop reads CASSLARGGGYTF. Here the CDR3 DNA reads TGTGCCAGCAGCTTGGCTAGGGGGGGTGGCTACACCTTC. The chain has TRBV5-6 and TRBJ1-2; D possibly corresponds to TRBD1 (6 bases). V lost 0 bases and J lost 7, with 10 bases in between. Germline CDR1 reads SGHDT; CDR2 reads YYEEEE. The CDR3 runs to 13 residues.

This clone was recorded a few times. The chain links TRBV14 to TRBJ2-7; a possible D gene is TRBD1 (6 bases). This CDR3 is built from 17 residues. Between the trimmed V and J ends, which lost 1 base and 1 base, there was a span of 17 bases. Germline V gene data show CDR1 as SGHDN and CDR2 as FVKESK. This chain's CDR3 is CASSQGWGLAVSYEQYF. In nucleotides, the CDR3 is TGTGCCAGCAGCCAAGGTTGGGGGCTAGCTGTATCCTACGAGCAGTACTTC.

The CDR3 loop is CAISSQGIEGYTF. CDR3 coding DNA: TGTGCCATCAGTTCACAGGGAATAGAAGGCTACACCTTC. This rearrangement joins TRBV10-3 to TRBJ1-2, with D possibly being TRBD1 (6 bases). Germline V gene sequence: CDR1 ENHRY, CDR2 SYGVKD. Trimming stripped 5 bases from V and 8 bases from J, with 15 bases between. This CDR3 has 13 residues.

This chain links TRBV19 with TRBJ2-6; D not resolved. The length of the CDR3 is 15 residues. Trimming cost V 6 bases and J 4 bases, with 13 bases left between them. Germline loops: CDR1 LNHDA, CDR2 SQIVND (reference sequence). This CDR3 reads CASSVQSLGANVLTF. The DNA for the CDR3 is TGTGCCAGTAGCGTACAGTCCTTGGGGGCCAACGTCCTGACTTTC. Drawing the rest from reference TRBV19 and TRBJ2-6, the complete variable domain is DGGITQSPKYLFRKEGQNVTLSCEQNLNHDAMYWYRQDPGQGLRLIYYSQIVNDFQKGDIAEGYSVSREKKESFPLTVTSAQKNPTAFYLCASSVQSLGANVLTFGAGSRLTVL.

In nucleotides, the CDR3 is TGTGCCAGCACCTCGGGTGGAGGCAATCAGCCCCAGCATTTT. Amino acid sequence: CASTSGGGNQPQHF. The V and J genes are TRBV28 and TRBJ1-5; D is unresolved. The germline V and J ends were trimmed by 7 bases and 2 bases, with 12 bases remaining between them. The V gene's germline CDR1 is MDHEN and CDR2 SYDVKM. The CDR3 sequence is 14 residues long.

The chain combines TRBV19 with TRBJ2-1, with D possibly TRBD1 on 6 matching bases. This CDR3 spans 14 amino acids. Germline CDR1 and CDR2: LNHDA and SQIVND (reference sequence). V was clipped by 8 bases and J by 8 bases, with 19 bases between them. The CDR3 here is CASAFGTTPDEQFF. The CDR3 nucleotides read TGTGCCAGTGCCTTCGGGACAACTCCCGATGAGCAGTTCTTC.

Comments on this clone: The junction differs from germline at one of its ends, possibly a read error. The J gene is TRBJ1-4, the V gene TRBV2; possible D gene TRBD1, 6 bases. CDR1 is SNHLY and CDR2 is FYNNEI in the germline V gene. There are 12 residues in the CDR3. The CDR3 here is CASSPGAERLFF. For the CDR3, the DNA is TGTGCCAGCAGTCCAGGGGCCGAAAGACTGTTTTTT.

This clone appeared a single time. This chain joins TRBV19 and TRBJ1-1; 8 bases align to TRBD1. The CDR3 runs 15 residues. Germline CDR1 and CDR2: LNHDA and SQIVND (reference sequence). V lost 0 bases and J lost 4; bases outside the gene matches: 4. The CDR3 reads CASSIDPGGGTEAFF. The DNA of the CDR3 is TGTGCCAGTAGTATAGACCCAGGGGGCGGCACTGAAGCTTTCTTT.

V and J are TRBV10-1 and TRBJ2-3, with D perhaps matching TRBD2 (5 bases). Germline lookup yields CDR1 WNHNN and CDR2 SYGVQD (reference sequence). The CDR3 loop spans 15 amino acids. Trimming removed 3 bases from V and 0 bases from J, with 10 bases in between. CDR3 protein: CASSDPGGSTDTQYF. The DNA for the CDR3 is TGCGCCAGCAGTGACCCTGGAGGTAGCACAGATACGCAGTATTTT.

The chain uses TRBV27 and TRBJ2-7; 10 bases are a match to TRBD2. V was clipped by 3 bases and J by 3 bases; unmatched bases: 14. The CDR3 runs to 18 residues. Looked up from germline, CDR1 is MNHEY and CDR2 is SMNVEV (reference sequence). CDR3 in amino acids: CASSFRFGYGLAVYEQYF. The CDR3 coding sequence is TGTGCCAGCAGTTTTAGATTTGGGTACGGACTAGCGGTCTACGAGCAGTACTTC.

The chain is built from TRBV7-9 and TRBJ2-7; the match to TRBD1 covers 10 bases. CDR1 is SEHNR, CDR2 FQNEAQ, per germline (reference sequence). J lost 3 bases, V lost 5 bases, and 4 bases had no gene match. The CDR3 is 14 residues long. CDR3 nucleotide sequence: TGTGCCAGCAGCGTGGACAGGGGGGTCTACGAGCAGTACTTC. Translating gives CASSVDRGVYEQYF.

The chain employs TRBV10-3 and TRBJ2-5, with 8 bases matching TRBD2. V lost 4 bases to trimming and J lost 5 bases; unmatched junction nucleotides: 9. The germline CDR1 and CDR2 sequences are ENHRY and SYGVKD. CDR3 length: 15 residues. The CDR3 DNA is TGTGCCATCAGTGCAACTAGCGGAGGGGGGGAGACCCAGTACTTC. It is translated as CAISATSGGGETQYF.

The CDR3 DNA reads TGTGCCAGCAGCTTAAAACAGGGAAGTGGGACTGAAGCTTTCTTT. Amino acid sequence: CASSLKQGSGTEAFF. The rearrangement links TRBV11-2 to TRBJ1-1; weak D call: TRBD1 (6 bases). Germline CDR1 reads SGHAT; CDR2 reads FQNNGV. This CDR3 has 15 residues. With 2 bases removed from V and 5 bases from J, the gap between germline ends came to 15 bases.

Here the CDR3 DNA reads TGTGCCAGCAGCCTATCTCGTTCTGAAGCTTTCTTT. It is translated as CASSLSRSEAFF. This chain connects TRBV7-9 to TRBJ1-1; no definite D call. V was trimmed by 5 bases and J by 6 bases, leaving 10 bases between them. This CDR3 has 12 amino acids. Germline CDR1 and CDR2: SEHNR and FQNEAQ (reference sequence).

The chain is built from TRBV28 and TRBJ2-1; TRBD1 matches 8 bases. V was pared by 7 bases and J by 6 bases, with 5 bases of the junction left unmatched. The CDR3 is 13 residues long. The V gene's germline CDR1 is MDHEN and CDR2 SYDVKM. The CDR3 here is CASTMTGANEQFF. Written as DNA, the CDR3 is TGTGCCAGCACCATGACAGGGGCCAATGAGCAGTTCTTC.

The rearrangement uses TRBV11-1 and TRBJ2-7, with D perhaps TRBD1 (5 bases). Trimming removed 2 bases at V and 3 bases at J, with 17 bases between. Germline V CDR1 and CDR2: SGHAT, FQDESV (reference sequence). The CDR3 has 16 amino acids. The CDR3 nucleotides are TGTGCCAGCAGCTTACGGCCGGGCAGGGCGGACTACGAGCAGTACTTC. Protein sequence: CASSLRPGRADYEQYF.

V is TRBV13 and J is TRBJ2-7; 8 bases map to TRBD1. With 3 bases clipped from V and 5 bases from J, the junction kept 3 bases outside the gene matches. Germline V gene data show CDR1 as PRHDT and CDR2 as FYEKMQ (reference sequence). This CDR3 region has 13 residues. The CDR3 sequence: CASSFRGRNEQYF. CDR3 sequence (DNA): TGTGCCAGCAGCTTCAGGGGGCGAAACGAGCAGTACTTC. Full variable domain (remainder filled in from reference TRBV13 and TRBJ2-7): AAGVIQSPRHLIKEKRETATLKCYPIPRHDTVYWYQQGPGQDPQFLISFYEKMQSDKGSIPDRFSAQQFSDYHSELNMSSLELGDSALYFCASSFRGRNEQYFGPGTRLTVT.

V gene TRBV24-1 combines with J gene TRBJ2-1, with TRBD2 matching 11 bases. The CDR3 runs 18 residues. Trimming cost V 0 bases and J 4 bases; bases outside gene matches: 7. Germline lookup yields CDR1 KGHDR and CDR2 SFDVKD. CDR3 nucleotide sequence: TGTGCCACCAGTGATTTGCCCTCTAGCGGGAGGCCTTACAATGAGCAGTTCTTC. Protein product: CATSDLPSSGRPYNEQFF.

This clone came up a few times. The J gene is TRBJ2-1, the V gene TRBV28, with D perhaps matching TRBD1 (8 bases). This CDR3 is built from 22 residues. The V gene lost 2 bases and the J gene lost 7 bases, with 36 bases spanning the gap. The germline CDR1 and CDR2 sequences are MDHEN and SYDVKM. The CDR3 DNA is TGTGCCAGCAGTTTAAATGCGGGGGTCGAGACAGGGGAAGTAAGGTGGGATAATGAGCAGTTCTTC. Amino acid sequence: CASSLNAGVETGEVRWDNEQFF.

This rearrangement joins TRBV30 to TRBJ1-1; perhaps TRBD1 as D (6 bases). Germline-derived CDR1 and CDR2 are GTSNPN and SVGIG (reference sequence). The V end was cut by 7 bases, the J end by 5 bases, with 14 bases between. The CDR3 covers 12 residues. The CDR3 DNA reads TGTGCCTCCCCCAGGGGTGGGACTGAAGCTTTCTTT. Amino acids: CASPRGGTEAFF.

The CDR3 here is CASRGQGLTYEQYF. The DNA of the CDR3 is TGTGCCAGCAGGGGACAGGGTCTTACCTACGAGCAGTACTTC. The chain combines TRBV6-5 with TRBJ2-7; 9 nucleotides match TRBD1. With 6 bases clipped from V and 2 bases from J, the junction kept 5 bases outside the gene matches. CDR3 length: 14 amino acids. Germline V gene lookup returns CDR1 MNHEY and CDR2 SVGAGI.

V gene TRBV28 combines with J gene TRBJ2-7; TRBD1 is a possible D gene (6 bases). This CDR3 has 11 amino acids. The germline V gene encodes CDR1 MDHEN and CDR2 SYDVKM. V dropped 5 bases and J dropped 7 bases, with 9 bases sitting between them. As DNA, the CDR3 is TGTGCCAGCAGTACAGGGCGTGAGCAGTACTTC. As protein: CASSTGREQYF.

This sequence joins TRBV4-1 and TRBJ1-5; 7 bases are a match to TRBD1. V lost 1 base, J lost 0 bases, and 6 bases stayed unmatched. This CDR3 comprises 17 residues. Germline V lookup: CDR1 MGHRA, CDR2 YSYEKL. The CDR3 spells CASSQAPGQYSNQPQHF. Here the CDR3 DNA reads TGCGCCAGCAGCCAAGCTCCGGGACAGTATAGCAATCAGCCCCAGCATTTT.

The chain's CDR3 is CASSLDRSSNQPQHF. DNA of the CDR3: TGTGCCAGCAGCTTAGATCGGAGTAGCAATCAGCCCCAGCATTTT. This chain connects TRBV11-2 to TRBJ1-5, with unresolved D. Germline V lookup: CDR1 SGHAT, CDR2 FQNNGV. Trimming shortened V by 0 bases and J by 0 bases, and 6 bases separated the two germline ends. The CDR3 length is 15 residues.

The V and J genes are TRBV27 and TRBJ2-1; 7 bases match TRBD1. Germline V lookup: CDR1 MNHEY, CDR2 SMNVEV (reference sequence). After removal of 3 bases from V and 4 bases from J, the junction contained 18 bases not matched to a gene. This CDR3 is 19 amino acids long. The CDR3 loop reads CASSLTPLLSGGKYNEQFF. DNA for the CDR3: TGTGCCAGCAGTTTGACGCCCCTCTTATCAGGGGGTAAATACAATGAGCAGTTCTTC.

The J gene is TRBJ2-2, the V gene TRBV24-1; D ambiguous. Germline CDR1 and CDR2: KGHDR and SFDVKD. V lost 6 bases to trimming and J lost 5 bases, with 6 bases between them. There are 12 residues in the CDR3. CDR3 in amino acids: CATSPPTGELFF. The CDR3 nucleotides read TGTGCCACCAGTCCCCCAACCGGGGAGCTGTTTTTT.

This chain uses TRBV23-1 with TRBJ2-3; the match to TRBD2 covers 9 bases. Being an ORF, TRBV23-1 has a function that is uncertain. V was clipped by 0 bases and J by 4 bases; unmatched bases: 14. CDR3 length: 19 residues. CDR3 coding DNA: TGCGCCAGCAGTCAATCGTCGGTAGCGGGAGTAAAGCCCCCAGATACGCAGTATTTT. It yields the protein CASSQSSVAGVKPPDTQYF.